These 32 T cell receptor beta chains share one sample of origin, sequenced in a study of CD4 T cells in relation to SARS-CoV-2 and coronaviruses. The method was immunoSEQ multiplex PCR; TCRdb's version includes in-frame clones alone and lacks a portion of them. The repertoire has 26,000 or so clones, 60% to 80% of them found once; the top ten carry around 21%. Before the COVID-19 pandemic, during about 2010-2018, CD4+ T cells were taken from unexposed donors. After roughly ten days of culture, CD4+ T cells were isolated. Which antigens these TCRs recognize remains unknown. Sequencing input: CD4+ T cells from PBMCs, cultured in vitro. The receptors stem from a human donor in good health.

The rearrangement joins TRBV19 to TRBJ1-5; possible D gene TRBD1, 6 bases. Trimming stripped 8 bases from V and 2 bases from J, with 19 bases between. The germline CDR1 and CDR2 sequences are LNHDA and SQIVND (reference sequence). The CDR3 totals 16 residues. The CDR3 nucleotides are TGTGCCAGTCAGGGGCCCCCTTCGGGGGGCAATCAGCCCCAGCATTTT. It translates to CASQGPPSGGNQPQHF. Together with reference TRBV19 and TRBJ1-5, the CDR3 gives the full variable domain: DGGITQSPKYLFRKEGQNVTLSCEQNLNHDAMYWYRQDPGQGLRLIYYSQIVNDFQKGDIAEGYSVSREKKESFPLTVTSAQKNPTAFYLCASQGPPSGGNQPQHFGDGTRLSIL.

Notes on this clone: The same CDR3 is also encoded by other DNA sequences in this sample. CDR3 protein: CASSLDSGQETQYF. As DNA, the CDR3 is TGCGCCAGCAGCTTGGACAGCGGCCAAGAGACCCAGTACTTC. The chain has TRBV5-1 and TRBJ2-5, with TRBD2 as a possible D gene (5 bases). CDR3 length: 14 residues. Germline lookup yields CDR1 SGHRS and CDR2 YFSETQ. Deletions cut 0 bases from V and 1 base from J, with 7 bases between. The complete variable domain, with remaining parts taken from reference TRBV5-1 and TRBJ2-5, reads KAGVTQTPRYLIKTRGQQVTLSCSPISGHRSVSWYQQTPGQGLQFLFEYFSETQRNKGNFPGRFSGRQFSNSRSEMNVSTLELGDSALYLCASSLDSGQETQYFGPGTRLLVL.

This clone was counted once. The chain employs TRBV29-1 and TRBJ2-5, with TRBD2 matching 8 bases. Germline lookup yields CDR1 SQVTM and CDR2 ANQGSEA. Trimming removed 2 bases from V and 6 bases from J; junction bases left unmatched: 5. CDR3 length equals 13 residues. The CDR3 DNA follows: TGCAGCGTTGAACCCAGCGGGAGTCAGACCCAGTACTTC. Protein product: CSVEPSGSQTQYF.

The chain employs TRBV4-1 and TRBJ2-5; no firm D call. V lost 5 bases to trimming and J lost 5 bases, with 15 bases between them. CDR3 length equals 14 residues. The germline CDR1 and CDR2 sequences are MGHRA and YSYEKL. CDR3 residues: CASSSLPVTETQYF. DNA for the CDR3: TGCGCCAGCAGCTCATTACCCGTTACGGAGACCCAGTACTTC.

The V and J genes are TRBV12-3 or TRBV12-4 and TRBJ1-1; tentative D call: TRBD1 (6 bases). V dropped 4 bases and J dropped 8 bases, with 8 bases sitting between them. The CDR3 totals 11 residues. CDR3 nucleotides: TGTGCCAGCAGTTGGGGGGCGGAAGCTTTCTTT. It specifies CASSWGAEAFF.

This sequence joins TRBV7-2 and TRBJ1-6; D might be TRBD1 (5 bases). Trimming removed 8 bases from V and 9 bases from J, with 14 bases in between. Germline CDR1 SGHTA, CDR2 FQGNSA. This CDR3 is built from 13 residues. CDR3 region: CASSPQGLSPLHF. CDR3 nucleotide sequence: TGTGCCAGCTCCCCCCAGGGTCTTTCACCCCTCCACTTT.

The CDR3: CASSGQLGNQPQHF. The CDR3 coding sequence is TGTGCCAGCAGTGGACAGCTTGGGAATCAGCCCCAGCATTTT. The rearrangement uses TRBV2 and TRBJ1-5; tentative D call: TRBD1 (5 bases). This CDR3 is built from 14 residues. Trimming shortened V by 4 bases and J by 4 bases, and 11 bases separated the two germline ends. Germline assignment: CDR1 SNHLY and CDR2 FYNNEI.

The chain is built from TRBV5-5 and TRBJ2-7, with 9 bases matching TRBD1. V lost 0 bases, J lost 4 bases, and 5 bases stayed unmatched. Per the germline V gene, CDR1 is SGHKS and CDR2 is YYEKEE (reference sequence). The CDR3 spans 15 residues. CDR3 nucleotide sequence: TGTGCCAGCAGCTTGGATGGGACAGGGCCATACGAGCAGTACTTC. This sequence encodes CASSLDGTGPYEQYF.

The gene calls are TRBV19 and TRBJ1-3, with 8 bases fitting TRBD1. The germline V gene encodes CDR1 LNHDA and CDR2 SQIVND (reference sequence). J was trimmed by 2 bases and V by 7 bases; bases with no gene match: 7. The CDR3 runs 15 residues. CDR3 in DNA: TGTGCCAGTACCCCACGGACAGGGCCTGGAAACACCATATATTTT. This codes for CASTPRTGPGNTIYF.

This clone occurred a few times. The J gene is TRBJ1-2, the V gene TRBV5-1; a possible D gene is TRBD1 (6 bases). V was cut by 4 bases and J by 8 bases, with 24 bases left in between. The CDR3 runs 16 residues. Germline CDR1 is SGHRS and CDR2 is YFSETQ. The CDR3 nucleotides are TGCGCCAGCAGCGCAAACTCGGGACACCCCCAAGTGGGCTACACCTTC. It encodes CASSANSGHPQVGYTF.

The chain uses TRBV5-1 and TRBJ2-3; the match to TRBD1 covers 12 bases. Trimming at V came to 3 bases and at J to 4 bases, leaving 3 bases not matched to a gene. This CDR3 comprises 15 residues. Looked up from germline, CDR1 is SGHRS and CDR2 is YFSETQ. For the CDR3, the DNA is TGCGCCAGCAGCTCCGGGACAGGGGGCGCAGATACGCAGTATTTT. Translated: CASSSGTGGADTQYF.

V usage is TRBV3-1 (or the pseudogene TRBV3-2) and J usage is TRBJ2-3; 9 bases map to TRBD1. The CDR3 length is 14 residues. Trimming at V came to 3 bases and at J to 5 bases, leaving 3 bases not matched to a gene. CDR1 is LGHDT and CDR2 is YNNKEL in the germline V gene (reference sequence). CDR3 DNA sequence: TGTGCCAGCAGCCAGGGACAGGGAAGAGATACGCAGTATTTT. It specifies CASSQGQGRDTQYF.

The chain uses TRBV5-5 and TRBJ1-1, with a weak D call TRBD1 (5 bases). The CDR3 runs 14 residues. V was pared by 4 bases and J by 8 bases, with 18 bases between. Germline CDR1 is SGHKS and CDR2 is YYEKEE (reference sequence). The CDR3 bases are TGTGCCAGCAGCCCCCGTTGGGGGGGTCGGGAAGCTTTCTTT. The encoded protein is CASSPRWGGREAFF.

This chain links TRBV30 with TRBJ1-4, with D unresolved. This CDR3 comprises 15 residues. The V end was cut by 4 bases, the J end by 7 bases, with 19 bases between. From germline, CDR1 is GTSNPN and CDR2 SVGIG (reference sequence). This chain's CDR3 is CAWNSPIGLSEKLFF. The CDR3 DNA reads TGTGCCTGGAACTCCCCGATCGGGCTGAGTGAAAAACTGTTTTTT.

The chain links TRBV6-5 to TRBJ2-3; possibly TRBD1 or TRBD2 for D (5 bases each). CDR3 length: 15 amino acids. V lost 2 bases, J lost 5 bases, and 14 bases lay in between. Germline CDR1 is MNHEY and CDR2 is SVGAGI. For the CDR3, the DNA is TGTGCCAGCAGTTACAGTCCAGGGACCATAGATACGCAGTATTTT. Its translation is CASSYSPGTIDTQYF.

The V gene is TRBV5-6, the J gene TRBJ1-2; maybe TRBD1 (5 bases). The germline V gene encodes CDR1 SGHDT and CDR2 YYEEEE. CDR3 size: 14 residues. Trimming cost V 4 bases and J 7 bases, with 17 bases left between them. CDR3 in DNA: TGTGCCAGCAGCGTGGGCAGCAGGGATGCTGGCTACACCTTC. Protein: CASSVGSRDAGYTF.

The genes are TRBV25-1 and TRBJ1-2; 7 bases line up with TRBD1. This CDR3 is built from 14 residues. Germline V gene data show CDR1 as MGHDK and CDR2 as SYGVNS. Losses at the gene ends were 5 bases for V and 5 bases for J; bases not matched to a gene: 8. The CDR3, as DNA: TGTGCCAGCAGTCCCGCAGGGGGTAGGTATGGCTACACCTTC. Its translation: CASSPAGGRYGYTF.

The V and J genes are TRBV18 and TRBJ1-5, with TRBD1 as a possible D gene (5 bases). The CDR3 contains 13 residues. Germline loops: CDR1 KGHSH, CDR2 LQKENI. The germline V and J ends were trimmed by 3 bases and 7 bases, with 10 bases remaining between them. In DNA, the CDR3 is TGTGCCAGCTCACCGTCCGGGGACCAGCCCCAGCATTTT. It codes for CASSPSGDQPQHF.

With regard to this clone: The junction does not match germline at one end; this may be a read error. V usage is TRBV2 and J usage is TRBJ2-7, with 11 bases matching TRBD2. The V gene's germline CDR1 is SNHLY and CDR2 FYNNEI. This CDR3 has 19 amino acids. The CDR3 protein is CASSVSLAGGPDFSYGQYF. The DNA for the CDR3 is TGTGCCAGCAGTGTAAGCCTAGCGGGGGGACCCGACTTTTCCTACGGGCAGTACTTC.

The chain links TRBV30 to TRBJ1-2; no clear D gene. Germline CDR1 is GTSNPN and CDR2 is SVGIG (reference sequence). The CDR3 runs to 15 residues. The V end was cut by 2 bases, the J end by 2 bases, with 15 bases between. Here the CDR3 DNA reads TGTGCCTGGAGTTTAGTAGGGAGGCGGAACTATGGCTACACCTTC. Translated: CAWSLVGRRNYGYTF.

There are a few counts of this clone. This sequence joins TRBV5-1 and TRBJ1-1, with a weak D call TRBD1 (5 bases). The germline V gene encodes CDR1 SGHRS and CDR2 YFSETQ. V lost 7 bases to trimming and J lost 4 bases, with 23 bases between them. The CDR3 length is 16 residues. Here the CDR3 reads CASSLYAGQVPTEAFF. CDR3 nucleotides: TGCGCCAGCTCCCTATATGCGGGGCAGGTACCCACTGAAGCTTTCTTT.

V is TRBV19 and J is TRBJ1-1, with no clear D. From germline, CDR1 is LNHDA and CDR2 SQIVND (reference sequence). The CDR3 spans 14 residues. Trimming left V 1 base short and J 1 base short, with 7 bases between. DNA of the CDR3: TGTGCCAGTAGTATAGGGCAGGCGAACACTGAAGCTTTCTTT. It is translated as CASSIGQANTEAFF. Full variable domain (rest looked up from reference TRBV19 and TRBJ1-1): DGGITQSPKYLFRKEGQNVTLSCEQNLNHDAMYWYRQDPGQGLRLIYYSQIVNDFQKGDIAEGYSVSREKKESFPLTVTSAQKNPTAFYLCASSIGQANTEAFFGQGTRLTVV.

This clone came up once. The genes are TRBV7-3 and TRBJ2-5, with TRBD2 as a possible D gene (6 bases). Germline CDR1 is SGHTA and CDR2 is FQGTGA. CDR3 size: 13 residues. The CDR3 here is CTYRERMKETQYF. For the CDR3, the DNA is TGTACCTACCGGGAGAGAATGAAAGAGACCCAGTACTTC.

The genes are TRBV7-2 and TRBJ1-6; a possible D gene is TRBD1 (6 bases). The CDR3 runs 15 residues. Germline V gene lookup returns CDR1 SGHTA and CDR2 FQGNSA. Deletions cut 1 base from V and 7 bases from J, with 11 bases between. The CDR3 coding sequence is TGTGCCAGCAGCTTAGAGGGAGGGGGGAATTCACCCCTCCACTTT. Its protein product is CASSLEGGGNSPLHF.

This clone was observed a handful of times. The chain recombines TRBV5-1 with TRBJ1-1; the D is unclear. The CDR3 is made up of 12 amino acids. Per the germline V gene, CDR1 is SGHRS and CDR2 is YFSETQ. The V end was cut by 4 bases, the J end by 10 bases, with 14 bases between. The CDR3: CASSPEGHRAFF. The CDR3 DNA reads as TGCGCCAGCAGCCCGGAAGGGCATCGAGCTTTCTTT.

This chain links TRBV5-4 with TRBJ2-7; TRBD1 matches 11 bases. V lost 0 bases and J lost 6; bases outside the gene matches: 14. The CDR3 is made up of 18 amino acids. In germline, CDR1 is SGHNT, CDR2 YYREEE (reference sequence). DNA for the CDR3: TGTGCCAGCAGCTTGGCTTCCTGGGGGGGACAGGGGGGTCTCGAGCAGTACTTC. Its protein product is CASSLASWGGQGGLEQYF.

This clone was recorded once. The chain carries TRBV6-5 and TRBJ2-5, with D possibly matching TRBD1 (5 bases). Deletions cut 6 bases from V and 5 bases from J, with 10 bases between. The germline V gene has CDR1 MNHEY and CDR2 SVGAGI. The CDR3 has 12 amino acids. The CDR3 DNA sequence: TGTGCCAGCAGCAAGGGGTGGGAGACCCAGTACTTC. Encoded protein: CASSKGWETQYF.

To note about this clone: The same CDR3 is also encoded by other DNA sequences in this sample. The chain employs TRBV18 and TRBJ2-1; 7 bases fit TRBD1. V lost 3 bases and J lost 3; bases outside the gene matches: 5. Germline V gives CDR1 KGHSH, CDR2 LQKENI. The CDR3 has 15 amino acids. The CDR3 nucleotides are TGTGCCAGCTCACCGGGACAGTCGCTCTACAATGAGCAGTTCTTC. Its protein is CASSPGQSLYNEQFF.

The chain has TRBV4-1 and TRBJ2-2; D is uncertain. Germline V gene lookup returns CDR1 MGHRA and CDR2 YSYEKL. V was shortened by 3 bases and J by 5 bases, with 7 bases between the two germline ends. The CDR3 extends over 13 amino acids. The CDR3 region has the DNA TGCGCCAGCAGCCACCACTCGACCGGGGAGCTGTTTTTT. Protein: CASSHHSTGELFF.

The CDR3 spells CASSTRGGVLEQYF. CDR3 nucleotides: TGTGCCAGCAGTACCCGGGGGGGGGTCCTCGAGCAGTACTTC. The chain links TRBV25-1 to TRBJ2-7, with 8 bases lining up with TRBD2. With V trimmed by 5 bases and J by 6 bases, 9 bases remained unmatched. CDR1 is MGHDK, CDR2 SYGVNS, per germline. This CDR3 spans 14 amino acids.

The chain carries TRBV2 and TRBJ1-3; perhaps TRBD1 as D (5 bases). Germline V gene sequence: CDR1 SNHLY, CDR2 FYNNEI. The V end lost 8 bases, the J end lost 5 bases, and 13 bases lay between the germline ends. The CDR3 contains 13 residues. The CDR3 bases are TGTGCCAGCCATTCAGAGGGGAGAAACACCATATATTTT. This sequence encodes CASHSEGRNTIYF.

This clone was counted a few times. This chain links TRBV6-2 or TRBV6-3 with TRBJ2-2; 11 bases align to TRBD2. This CDR3 has 20 residues. Per germline, CDR1 MNHEY and CDR2 SVGEGT. Unmatched junction bases numbered 12, after V lost 0 bases and J lost 3 bases. CDR3 sequence reads: CASSYSGTSGFGGYTGELFF. CDR3 sequence (DNA): TGTGCCAGCAGTTACTCGGGGACTAGCGGCTTCGGGGGGTACACCGGGGAGCTGTTTTTT.